Below, 31 T cell receptor beta chains from the same sample are listed, as sequenced in a study of T cell repertoires in cytomegalovirus infection. TCRdb reprocessed the reads with MiXCR, giving one entry per CDR3 protein. The sample has around 430,000 distinct CDR3 sequences; roughly 42% are singletons. No antigens are known for them. The specimen was cultured PBMCs, collected from culture after CMV antigen stimulation. Receptors originate from a human donor in good health (CMV status not recorded). Some clones in this sample may be carry-over from other donors' samples.

The chain combines TRBV2 with TRBJ2-1; 11 nucleotides align to TRBD2. The CDR3 has 15 amino acids. The germline V gene encodes CDR1 SNHLY and CDR2 FYNNEI. Trimming removed 8 bases from V and 9 bases from J; junction bases left unmatched: 12. CDR3 in DNA: TGTGCCAGCTCCTACGGGACTAGCGGTGTGGGTGAGCAGTTCTTC. As protein: CASSYGTSGVGEQFF.

The chain links TRBV6-2 or TRBV6-3 to TRBJ1-1; D not resolved. The CDR3 length is 13 residues. V shed 0 bases and J shed 7 bases, with 9 bases lying between them. The V gene's germline CDR1 is MNHEY and CDR2 SVGEGT. CDR3 protein: CASSYSRQLEAFF. CDR3 DNA sequence: TGTGCCAGCAGTTACTCGAGGCAGCTTGAAGCTTTCTTT.

This clonotype showed up many times. This sequence joins TRBV7-2 and TRBJ2-7, with D possibly being TRBD1 (5 bases). CDR3 length: 12 amino acids. V gave up 4 bases and J gave up 3 bases, with 7 bases separating them. The germline V gene has CDR1 SGHTA and CDR2 FQGNSA. The CDR3 coding sequence is TGTGCCAGCAGCTGGCAGGGCTACGAGCAGTACTTC. Protein product: CASSWQGYEQYF.

In this sample, this clonotype turned up many times. The chain couples TRBV7-2 to TRBJ2-3, with 7 bases identical to TRBD2. Germline lookup yields CDR1 SGHTA and CDR2 FQGNSA. Germline trimming cut 3 bases from V and 2 bases from J; bases unmatched to any gene: 2. The CDR3 has 14 amino acids. The CDR3 loop reads CASSFSGYTDTQYF. In DNA, the CDR3 is TGTGCCAGCAGCTTTAGCGGGTACACAGATACGCAGTATTTT. Full variable domain (missing parts from reference TRBV7-2 and TRBJ2-3): GAGVSQSPSNKVTEKGKDVELRCDPISGHTALYWYRQSLGQGLEFLIYFQGNSAPDKSGLPSDRFSAERTGGSVSTLTIQRTQQEDSAVYLCASSFSGYTDTQYFGPGTRLTVL.

This clonotype was recorded a few times. The rearrangement joins TRBV2 to TRBJ1-6; tentative D call: TRBD1 (6 bases). CDR3 length equals 17 residues. V lost 7 bases to trimming and J lost 0 bases, with 16 bases between them. The germline CDR1 and CDR2 sequences are SNHLY and FYNNEI. DNA for the CDR3: TGTGCCAGCAATGGGGGGCCGAGGAGCTCCTATAATTCACCCCTCCACTTT. Protein: CASNGGPRSSYNSPLHF.

The sample holds a few counts of this clonotype. V and J are TRBV20-1 and TRBJ1-5, with TRBD1 as a possible D gene (5 bases). The CDR3 is made up of 14 amino acids. The V and J ends lost 0 bases and 9 bases respectively, with 15 bases between them. Germline lookup yields CDR1 DFQATT and CDR2 SNEGSKA (reference sequence). This CDR3 is CSAREAVGTGPQHF. The CDR3 coding sequence is TGCAGTGCTAGAGAGGCGGTGGGGACGGGGCCCCAGCATTTT.

This chain links TRBV7-2 with TRBJ2-3, with 9 bases aligning to TRBD1. V was clipped by 5 bases and J by 5 bases; unmatched bases: 8. CDR1 SGHTA and CDR2 FQGNSA come from the germline V gene. The CDR3 totals 15 residues. The CDR3 bases are TGTGCCAGCAGCCCAACCCGGGACAGGGAAGATACGCAGTATTTT. Residues: CASSPTRDREDTQYF.

This clonotype has ten or more counts. The rearrangement links TRBV7-2 to TRBJ2-3; 11 positions match TRBD2. The germline CDR1 and CDR2 sequences are SGHTA and FQGNSA. CDR3 length equals 20 residues. Trimming removed 8 bases from V and 0 bases from J; junction bases left unmatched: 19. The CDR3 reads CASAPTGTSGNSSSTDTQYF. As DNA, the CDR3 is TGTGCCAGCGCTCCAACCGGGACTAGCGGAAATTCCTCTAGCACAGATACGCAGTATTTT.

This clonotype came up a few times. The gene calls are TRBV12-3 or TRBV12-4 and TRBJ2-3; D is uncertain. Trimming removed 6 bases from V and 3 bases from J, with 10 bases in between. The CDR3 runs to 13 residues. CDR3 protein: CASRDLVTDTQYF. The CDR3 region has the DNA TGTGCCAGCAGGGACCTAGTTACAGATACGCAGTATTTT.

This clonotype was detected only a few times. The chain carries TRBV6-5 and TRBJ1-2; D is ambiguous. Germline V gene sequence: CDR1 MNHEY, CDR2 SVGAGI. The CDR3 runs to 15 residues. Trimming cost V 5 bases and J 5 bases, with 18 bases left between them. The CDR3 loop reads CASSPLRTQPYGYTF. The CDR3 DNA reads as TGTGCCAGCAGTCCCCTTAGGACTCAACCTTATGGCTACACCTTC.

This clonotype showed up just once. Given a much more abundant clone one base away, this may be a read error. The CDR3 DNA reads as TGTGCCAGCAGCCACCCCTTGCCAGGGACCGGCACAGATACGCAGTATTTT. Translation: CASSHPLPGTGTDTQYF. The chain couples TRBV7-8 to TRBJ2-3, with D perhaps TRBD1 or TRBD2 (5 bases each). Germline V gives CDR1 SGHVS, CDR2 FQNEAQ. V lost 5 bases and J 1 base, leaving 19 bases between the germline ends. The CDR3 is 17 residues long.

The chain couples TRBV6-6 to TRBJ2-7; 8 bases align to TRBD1. Germline-derived CDR1 and CDR2 are MNHNY and SVGAGI (reference sequence). The CDR3 is 14 residues long. The trim removed 2 bases at V and 5 bases at J, leaving 5 bases unmatched. The CDR3, as DNA: TGTGCCAGCAGTTACAGGACAGGGACGAACGAGCAGTACTTC. Translating gives CASSYRTGTNEQYF.

This clonotype was counted a few times. The chain has TRBV5-4 and TRBJ2-1; maybe TRBD2 (6 bases). The CDR3 totals 14 residues. Germline V CDR1 and CDR2: SGHNT, YYREEE (reference sequence). V lost 6 bases and J lost 2, with 12 bases in between. CDR3 sequence reads: CASMLAGPYNEQFF. The DNA for the CDR3 is TGTGCCAGCATGCTGGCGGGACCCTACAATGAGCAGTTCTTC. Full variable domain (missing parts from reference TRBV5-4 and TRBJ2-1): ETGVTQSPTHLIKTRGQQVTLRCSSQSGHNTVSWYQQALGQGPQFIFQYYREEENGRGNFPPRFSGLQFPNYSSELNVNALELDDSALYLCASMLAGPYNEQFFGPGTRLTVL.

The chain carries TRBV6-6 and TRBJ2-7; D not certain. Trimming removed 2 bases from V and 0 bases from J, with 11 bases in between. The CDR3 is 15 amino acids. The germline V gene encodes CDR1 MNHNY and CDR2 SVGAGI (reference sequence). CDR3 protein: CASSYRAADSYEQYF. CDR3 sequence (DNA): TGTGCCAGCAGTTACAGGGCGGCAGACTCCTACGAGCAGTACTTC.

This clonotype was counted at least ten times. The chain employs TRBV7-2 and TRBJ2-7, with 8 nucleotides matching TRBD1. The J segment lost 3 bases and the V segment lost 5 bases, leaving 9 bases of the junction unmatched. In germline, CDR1 is SGHTA, CDR2 FQGNSA. This CDR3 is 15 amino acids long. CDR3 protein: CASSGTGSGHYEQYF. The CDR3, as DNA: TGTGCCAGCAGCGGGACAGGCTCGGGACACTACGAGCAGTACTTC.

This clonotype appeared a few times. The CDR3 reads CAISVVKSTNTGELFF. In DNA, the CDR3 is TGTGCCATCAGTGTGGTTAAAAGTACGAACACCGGGGAGCTGTTTTTT. The rearrangement uses TRBV10-3 and TRBJ2-2; no clear D gene. This CDR3 is 16 amino acids long. The germline V and J ends were trimmed by 4 bases and 0 bases, with 12 bases remaining between them. The V gene's germline CDR1 is ENHRY and CDR2 SYGVKD.

In nucleotides, the CDR3 is TGCAGTGCTAGACCACTAGAGGACAATGAGCAGTTCTTC. Amino acid sequence: CSARPLEDNEQFF. This chain links TRBV20-1 with TRBJ2-1; tentative D call: TRBD2 (5 bases). CDR3 length equals 13 residues. CDR1 is DFQATT, CDR2 SNEGSKA, per germline (reference sequence). V gave up 2 bases and J gave up 5 bases, with 10 bases separating them.

This chain uses TRBV28 with TRBJ1-3; 7 bases align to TRBD1. Trimming removed 6 bases from V and 3 bases from J; junction bases left unmatched: 11. Germline-derived CDR1 and CDR2 are MDHEN and SYDVKM. The CDR3 runs to 16 residues. The CDR3 reads CASRGLQGTGGNTIYF. CDR3 sequence (DNA): TGTGCCAGCAGGGGTCTACAGGGGACCGGTGGAAACACCATATATTTT.

V gene TRBV7-6 combines with J gene TRBJ2-1; 8 nucleotides line up with TRBD2. Germline values: CDR1 SGHVS, CDR2 FNYEAQ. The ends lost 6 bases at V and 3 bases at J; junction bases unmatched: 7. The CDR3 has 15 amino acids. CDR3 sequence: CASSLRGGRYNEQFF. The CDR3, as DNA: TGTGCCAGCAGTCTACGGGGGGGCCGCTACAATGAGCAGTTCTTC.

CDR3 loop: CATPGATDTQYF. The DNA of the CDR3 is TGTGCCACCCCGGGGGCCACAGATACGCAGTATTTT. This chain connects TRBV2 to TRBJ2-3; possibly TRBD1 or TRBD2 for D (6 bases each). The CDR3 loop spans 12 amino acids. Germline V gene data show CDR1 as SNHLY and CDR2 as FYNNEI. Trimming took off 10 bases at V and 2 bases at J, with 10 bases between the two ends.

This chain uses TRBV12-3 or TRBV12-4 with TRBJ2-1; D unclear. V lost 3 bases to trimming and J lost 7 bases, with 10 bases between them. CDR3 size: 13 residues. CDR3 coding DNA: TGTGCCAGCAGTTTTTGGTCAGGTAATGAGCAGTTCTTC. This codes for CASSFWSGNEQFF.

The chain joins TRBV7-2 to TRBJ2-3, with D perhaps matching TRBD1 (6 bases). Trimming took 3 bases from V and 6 from J, leaving 10 bases between them. This CDR3 has 13 amino acids. Germline-derived CDR1 and CDR2 are SGHTA and FQGNSA. As DNA, the CDR3 is TGTGCCAGCAGCTTCGAACAGGGCGATACGCAGTATTTT. This sequence encodes CASSFEQGDTQYF.

The genes are TRBV12-3 or TRBV12-4 and TRBJ1-6; 7 bases fit TRBD1. The CDR3 consists of 14 residues. V trimming: 2 bases; J trimming: 10 bases; junction bases outside the gene matches: 5. CDR3 region: CASSLSQGGSPLHF. The CDR3 bases are TGTGCCAGCAGTTTAAGTCAGGGGGGATCACCCCTCCACTTT.

This clonotype showed up just a few times. The V gene is TRBV6-2 or TRBV6-3, the J gene TRBJ2-2; no reliable D call. Trimming removed 0 bases from V and 1 base from J, with 6 bases in between. There are 15 residues in the CDR3. CDR1 and CDR2 (germline): MNHEY, SVGEGT. The CDR3 DNA reads as TGTGCCAGCAGTTACTCGGTGTGGAACACCGGGGAGCTGTTTTTT. Its protein is CASSYSVWNTGELFF.

The chain carries TRBV11-2 and TRBJ2-7; D may be TRBD2 (5 bases). From germline, CDR1 is SGHAT and CDR2 FQNNGV. The CDR3 extends over 15 amino acids. The V and J ends lost 5 bases and 3 bases respectively, with 17 bases between them. The CDR3 sequence is CASSPIRGGGYEQYF. CDR3 in DNA: TGTGCCAGCAGCCCCATCCGGGGTGGCGGCTACGAGCAGTACTTC.

A few counts support this clonotype. The chain has TRBV7-2 and TRBJ2-4, with TRBD1 matching over 10 bases. Per the germline V gene, CDR1 is SGHTA and CDR2 is FQGNSA. The length of the CDR3 is 16 residues. V was pared by 5 bases and J by 0 bases, with 4 bases of the junction left unmatched. CDR3 DNA: TGTGCCAGCAGCCTAAGACAGGGGGCAGCCAAAAACATTCAGTACTTC. It yields the protein CASSLRQGAAKNIQYF.

This clonotype was counted a few times. This chain connects TRBV20-1 to TRBJ2-3, with a weak D call TRBD2 (6 bases). Germline lookup yields CDR1 DFQATT and CDR2 SNEGSKA (reference sequence). Trimming pared 4 bases from V and 5 bases from J, leaving 13 bases between. CDR3 size: 13 residues. The CDR3: CSATGTSGDTQYF. Here the CDR3 DNA reads TGCAGTGCTACCGGGACTTCAGGAGATACGCAGTATTTT.

This chain uses TRBV7-6 with TRBJ2-1; TRBD2 is a possible D gene (6 bases). V lost 3 bases to trimming and J lost 6 bases, with 15 bases between them. This CDR3 is built from 15 residues. The germline V gene encodes CDR1 SGHVS and CDR2 FNYEAQ. The CDR3, as DNA: TGTGCCAGCAGCTTTGGGACTTCACAACTCAATGAGCAGTTCTTC. Translation gives CASSFGTSQLNEQFF.

This clonotype was seen just once. The V and J genes are TRBV7-2 and TRBJ2-1; 11 bases match TRBD2. Germline V CDR1 and CDR2: SGHTA, FQGNSA. The length of the CDR3 is 15 residues. V lost 5 bases and J lost 9; bases outside the gene matches: 9. DNA of the CDR3: TGTGCCAGCAGCCCGATTAGCGGGAGGGATTCTGAGCAGTTCTTC. Translated: CASSPISGRDSEQFF.

The chain links TRBV4-1 to TRBJ2-5; 8 bases agree with TRBD2. Germline assignment: CDR1 MGHRA and CDR2 YSYEKL. This CDR3 contains 15 residues. J was trimmed by 9 bases and V by 0 bases; bases with no gene match: 9. CDR3 DNA: TGCGCCAGCAGCCAAGAAGTGATAGCGGGGACGGCCCAGTACTTC. This encodes CASSQEVIAGTAQYF.

The chain combines TRBV28 with TRBJ2-5; 10 bases agree with TRBD2. Unmatched junction bases numbered 9, after V lost 6 bases and J lost 5 bases. The CDR3 length is 15 residues. Germline CDR1 and CDR2: MDHEN and SYDVKM. The CDR3 is CASRGAGGPRETQYF. DNA of the CDR3: TGTGCCAGCAGGGGAGCGGGGGGGCCTCGGGAGACCCAGTACTTC.